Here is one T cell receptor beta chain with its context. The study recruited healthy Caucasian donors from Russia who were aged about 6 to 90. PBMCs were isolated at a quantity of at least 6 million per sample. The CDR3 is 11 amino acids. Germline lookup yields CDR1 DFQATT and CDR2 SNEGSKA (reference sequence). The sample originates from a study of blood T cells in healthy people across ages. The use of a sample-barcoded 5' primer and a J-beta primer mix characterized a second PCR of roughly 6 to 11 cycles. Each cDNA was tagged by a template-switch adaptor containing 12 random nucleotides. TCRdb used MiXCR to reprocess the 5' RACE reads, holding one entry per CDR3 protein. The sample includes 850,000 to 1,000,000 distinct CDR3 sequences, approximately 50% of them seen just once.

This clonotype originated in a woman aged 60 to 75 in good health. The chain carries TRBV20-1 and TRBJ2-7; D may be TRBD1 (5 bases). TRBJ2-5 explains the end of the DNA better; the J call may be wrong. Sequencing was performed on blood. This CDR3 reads CSVVYRETQYF. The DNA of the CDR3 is TGCAGTGTGGTTTACAGGGAGACCCAGTACTTC.